These T cell receptor beta chains were read from a single sample in a study of Ad26.COV2.S vaccination and SARS-CoV-2 variants. The table came from immunoSEQ multiplex PCR; TCRdb's copy has only in-frame clones and leaves some out. The sample records 300,000 to 450,000 clones, 85% being singletons. The sample consisted of peripheral blood, taken in a trial of Ad26.COV2.S vaccine versus placebo. These receptors were obtained from a person between 18 and 65 years old who received the Ad26.COV2.S COVID-19 vaccine or a placebo. The CDR3 runs from the conserved cysteine through the conserved F or W. Each record gives: V gene, J gene, CDR3 protein.

v_call: TRBV3-1/TRBV3-2; j_call: TRBJ2-7; cdr3_aa: CASSQNPGTKGIHEQYF
v_call: TRBV10-3; j_call: TRBJ1-1; cdr3_aa: CAISLQGQNTEAFF
v_call: TRBV6-2/TRBV6-3; j_call: TRBJ2-1; cdr3_aa: CASSYQGNEQFF
v_call: TRBV10-3; j_call: TRBJ1-1; cdr3_aa: CAIRPGASTEAFF
v_call: TRBV2; j_call: TRBJ2-7; cdr3_aa: CASRRAEQYF
v_call: TRBV6-2/TRBV6-3; j_call: TRBJ2-7; cdr3_aa: CASSYASLGVSGRANYEQYF
v_call: TRBV12-3/TRBV12-4; j_call: TRBJ2-2; cdr3_aa: CASSRGGAGELFF
v_call: TRBV2; j_call: TRBJ2-2; cdr3_aa: CASQRDNTGELFF
v_call: TRBV19; j_call: TRBJ2-7; cdr3_aa: CASSDRNSYEQYF
v_call: TRBV7-2; j_call: TRBJ1-5; cdr3_aa: CASSLEWDQPQHF
v_call: TRBV9; j_call: TRBJ2-5; cdr3_aa: CASSVAGTSGGSETQYF
v_call: TRBV5-4; j_call: TRBJ2-3; cdr3_aa: CASSLLGVTDTQYF
v_call: TRBV6-2/TRBV6-3; j_call: TRBJ1-1; cdr3_aa: CASSYSLGAVNTEAFF
v_call: TRBV12-5; j_call: TRBJ1-1; cdr3_aa: CASGIRVNTEAFF
v_call: TRBV10-2; j_call: TRBJ2-6; cdr3_aa: CASKTGEGANVLTF
v_call: TRBV11-3; j_call: TRBJ2-2; cdr3_aa: CASSLGPGNTGELFF
v_call: TRBV13; j_call: TRBJ2-5; cdr3_aa: CASSANTQTGGETQYF
v_call: TRBV6-2/TRBV6-3; j_call: TRBJ2-6; cdr3_aa: CASSYKPGAPGANVLTF
v_call: TRBV3-1/TRBV3-2; j_call: TRBJ2-5; cdr3_aa: CASSPKLSPRVVETQYF
v_call: TRBV5-1; j_call: TRBJ1-4; cdr3_aa: CASSPDRGGEKLFF
v_call: TRBV3-1/TRBV3-2; j_call: TRBJ1-5; cdr3_aa: CASSRAGGSQPQHF
v_call: TRBV4-1; j_call: TRBJ2-5; cdr3_aa: CASSQAEGLLETQYF
v_call: TRBV24-1; j_call: TRBJ2-1; cdr3_aa: CATSGSGRPYNEQFF
v_call: TRBV23-1; j_call: TRBJ2-2; cdr3_aa: CASSQSRPYGGTGELFF
v_call: TRBV15; j_call: TRBJ2-5; cdr3_aa: CATGGLAGRGTQYF
v_call: TRBV29-1; j_call: TRBJ1-1; cdr3_aa: CSVDFLGIWGTEAFF
v_call: TRBV11-2; j_call: TRBJ2-1; cdr3_aa: CASSLPREYNNEQFF
v_call: TRBV5-4; j_call: TRBJ2-2; cdr3_aa: CASSSRFGTGDPGELFF
v_call: TRBV5-4; j_call: TRBJ1-1; cdr3_aa: CASSSPVGGNTEAFF
v_call: TRBV28; j_call: TRBJ1-2; cdr3_aa: CASSLSRGEENYTF
v_call: TRBV3-1/TRBV3-2; j_call: TRBJ2-1; cdr3_aa: CASSQDGRVTYNEQFF
v_call: TRBV7-7; j_call: TRBJ2-5; cdr3_aa: CASSSTSGYQETQYF
v_call: TRBV28; j_call: TRBJ1-2; cdr3_aa: CASSPRGPLSYGYTF
v_call: TRBV30; j_call: TRBJ2-5; cdr3_aa: CALMTQGGETQYF
v_call: TRBV6-1; j_call: TRBJ2-5; cdr3_aa: CASSDAGAETQYF
v_call: TRBV27; j_call: TRBJ1-2; cdr3_aa: CASSLLVGSGYTF
v_call: TRBV14; j_call: TRBJ2-5; cdr3_aa: CASSQGLFLGIKETQYF
v_call: TRBV19; j_call: TRBJ2-4; cdr3_aa: CASSPREGSIQYF
v_call: TRBV11-2; j_call: TRBJ2-3; cdr3_aa: CASSLEPPSGSTDTQYF